One TCR beta chain is described in this entry. Two negative PCRs, clearance, or symptom resolution characterized the recovered Cohort 3 donors. These data belong to a study of blood T cell repertoires in COVID-19. In the original workflow: Researchers report that nucleated cell counts were estimated from reference gene primer amplification. Sequencing used immunoSEQ multiplex PCR; TCRdb keeps in-frame clones, though not all of them. Clonal size and the V and J genes are those of that table, whereas D and trimming came from the DNA. The repertoire holds roughly 300,000 clones, with more than 75% as singletons. The CDR3 has 14 amino acids. Germline loops: CDR1 SNHLY, CDR2 FYNNEI. The J segment lost 5 bases and the V segment lost 4 bases, leaving 6 bases of the junction unmatched.

The V gene is TRBV2, the J gene TRBJ1-2; 8 bases fit TRBD1. Sample: PBMCs or T cells enriched from blood (not recorded which). This clonotype originated in a woman between 25 and 40 years old who had recovered from COVID-19. This chain's CDR3 is CASSAGQGKYGYTF. The CDR3 DNA sequence: TGTGCCAGCAGTGCCGGACAGGGAAAGTATGGCTACACCTTC.